The 18 T cell receptor beta chains below were found in one sample sequenced in a study of T cells in localized non-small cell lung cancer. The repertoire was sequenced with immunoSEQ multiplex PCR; TCRdb's copy has only in-frame clones and lacks some. The data show more than 2,500 clones, with under 30% seen just once and 15% to 18% held by the top ten. The sequencing here drew on lung tumor tissue, taken before any cancer treatment. The receptors come from a female donor older than 55 with stage II squamous cell lung carcinoma.

This sequence joins TRBV19 and TRBJ1-3; tentative D call: TRBD1 (6 bases). The germline V and J ends were trimmed by 6 bases and 2 bases, with 8 bases remaining between them. Germline CDR1 LNHDA, CDR2 SQIVND (reference sequence). The CDR3 spans 13 residues. DNA for the CDR3: TGTGCCAGTAGCAGGGGACCTGGAAACACCATATATTTT. Protein: CASSRGPGNTIYF. Looking up the rest from reference TRBV19 and TRBJ1-3 gives the full variable domain: DGGITQSPKYLFRKEGQNVTLSCEQNLNHDAMYWYRQDPGQGLRLIYYSQIVNDFQKGDIAEGYSVSREKKESFPLTVTSAQKNPTAFYLCASSRGPGNTIYFGEGSWLTVV.

A few counts support this clone. The chain uses TRBV19 and TRBJ2-3; 11 bases are a match to TRBD2. J was trimmed by 2 bases and V by 6 bases; bases with no gene match: 4. The CDR3 length is 15 residues. Germline CDR1 and CDR2: LNHDA and SQIVND (reference sequence). The CDR3 sequence is CASSHSGGDTDTQYF. The CDR3 DNA follows: TGTGCCAGTAGCCATAGCGGGGGGGACACAGATACGCAGTATTTT.

By its share, this clone is medium-sized. The chain carries TRBV11-3 and TRBJ2-1; TRBD2 matches at 8 bases. J gave up 2 bases and V 8 bases, and 8 bases lay outside the gene matches. The CDR3 consists of 15 residues. Germline V gene lookup returns CDR1 SGHNT and CDR2 YENEEA. CDR3 protein: CASSYERGTYNEQFF. The CDR3, as DNA: TGTGCCAGCTCCTATGAGCGGGGGACCTACAATGAGCAGTTCTTC.

The J gene is TRBJ1-1, the V gene TRBV28; 7 nucleotides line up with TRBD1. The CDR3 is 14 amino acids. Per germline, CDR1 MDHEN and CDR2 SYDVKM. Losses at the gene ends were 3 bases for V and 4 bases for J; bases not matched to a gene: 5. CDR3: CASSFTGVSTEAFF. The CDR3, as DNA: TGTGCCAGCAGTTTTACAGGGGTGAGCACTGAAGCTTTCTTT. The variable domain in full, with the rest retrieved from reference TRBV28 and TRBJ1-1, is DVKVTQSSRYLVKRTGEKVFLECVQDMDHENMFWYRQDPGLGLRLIYFSYDVKMKEKGDIPEGYSVSREKKERFSLILESASTNQTSMYLCASSFTGVSTEAFFGQGTRLTVV.

The chain couples TRBV23-1 to TRBJ2-7; perhaps D is TRBD1 or TRBD2 (5 bases each). TRBV23-1 is flagged as an ORF with uncertain function. V was pared by 6 bases and J by 2 bases, with 17 bases between. The CDR3 sequence is 15 residues long. DNA for the CDR3: TGCGCCAGCAGCCAAGTTGCTACGGGGCCCTACGAGCAGTACTTC. Protein: CASSQVATGPYEQYF.

The rearrangement uses TRBV10-2 and TRBJ1-1, with D perhaps matching TRBD1 (5 bases). CDR3 length: 15 amino acids. Germline CDR1 reads WSHSY; CDR2 reads SAAADI. V was clipped by 3 bases and J by 1 base, with 12 bases between them. The CDR3: CASSDGRAANTEAFF. CDR3 bases: TGCGCCAGCAGTGACGGCAGGGCGGCGAACACTGAAGCTTTCTTT.

This clone was seen a handful of times. The chain combines TRBV18 with TRBJ2-5; perhaps TRBD1 as D (5 bases). Trimming took 6 bases from V and 2 from J, leaving 10 bases between them. The CDR3 is 13 amino acids. CDR1 KGHSH and CDR2 LQKENI come from the germline V gene. CDR3 region: CASSTQAQETQYF. As DNA, the CDR3 is TGTGCCAGCTCGACACAGGCTCAAGAGACCCAGTACTTC. The full variable domain, rest sourced from reference TRBV18 and TRBJ2-5, is NAGVMQNPRHLVRRRGQEARLRCSPMKGHSHVYWYRQLPEEGLKFMVYLQKENIIDESGMPKERFSAEFPKEGPSILRIQQVVRGDSAAYFCASSTQAQETQYFGPGTRLLVL.

The V gene is TRBV11-3, the J gene TRBJ2-1; TRBD2 matches 11 bases. V lost 5 bases and J lost 10; bases outside the gene matches: 16. The length of the CDR3 is 17 residues. Germline V gene sequence: CDR1 SGHNT, CDR2 YENEEA. The CDR3 sequence is CASSPSKLAGDPGEQFF. The CDR3 DNA sequence: TGTGCCAGCAGCCCATCTAAACTAGCGGGGGACCCAGGAGAGCAGTTCTTC.

In this sample, this clone is medium-sized. The chain has TRBV6-8 and TRBJ1-2; D is ambiguous. The CDR3 totals 17 residues. V lost 0 bases, J lost 2 bases, and 16 bases lay in between. Per the germline V gene, CDR1 is MNHGY and CDR2 is SAAAGT. The CDR3 sequence: CASSYSSAGPLNYGYTF. CDR3 in DNA: TGTGCCAGCAGTTACTCGTCGGCAGGCCCTCTAAACTATGGCTACACCTTC.

This sequence joins TRBV19 and TRBJ2-2; no clear D. Trimming took off 6 bases at V and 0 bases at J, with 8 bases between the two ends. Germline loops: CDR1 LNHDA, CDR2 SQIVND (reference sequence). The CDR3 extends over 14 amino acids. The CDR3 DNA is TGTGCCAGTAGATCTAGAGCGAACACCGGGGAGCTGTTTTTT. As protein: CASRSRANTGELFF. Combining the CDR3 with reference TRBV19 and TRBJ2-2 gives the whole variable domain DGGITQSPKYLFRKEGQNVTLSCEQNLNHDAMYWYRQDPGQGLRLIYYSQIVNDFQKGDIAEGYSVSREKKESFPLTVTSAQKNPTAFYLCASRSRANTGELFFGEGSRLTVL.

This clone is judged medium-sized. This sequence joins TRBV11-3 and TRBJ2-1, with D tentatively TRBD2 (6 bases). Germline V gene lookup returns CDR1 SGHNT and CDR2 YENEEA. The CDR3 is 16 residues long. With 4 bases removed from V and 0 bases from J, the gap between germline ends came to 13 bases. The CDR3 DNA is TGTGCCAGCAGCTCATCCAGCGGGCGCTCCTACAATGAGCAGTTCTTC. This translates into CASSSSSGRSYNEQFF.

The chain is built from TRBV11-3 and TRBJ1-2; tentative D call: TRBD1 (6 bases). Germline CDR1 is SGHNT and CDR2 is YENEEA. V was clipped by 3 bases and J by 3 bases, with 14 bases between them. This CDR3 is 15 amino acids long. The CDR3 sequence is CASSLAWGADYGYTF. CDR3 bases: TGTGCCAGCAGCTTGGCCTGGGGGGCTGACTATGGCTACACCTTC.

This clone is categorized as large. The gene calls are TRBV19 and TRBJ1-1; 7 bases line up with TRBD1. The CDR3 is made up of 13 amino acids. Germline CDR1 LNHDA, CDR2 SQIVND (reference sequence). V was clipped by 9 bases and J by 8 bases; unmatched bases: 12. The CDR3 region has the DNA TGTGCCAGCATCACTCCGACAGGGAAGGAAGCTTTCTTT. Translated: CASITPTGKEAFF.

Only a few counts were recorded for this clone. The chain couples TRBV6-8 to TRBJ1-1; 9 positions agree with TRBD1. The CDR3 contains 17 residues. Germline V gene data show CDR1 as MNHGY and CDR2 as SAAAGT. The junction had 17 bases not matched to a gene; V was cut back by 6 bases and J by 6 bases. CDR3 sequence reads: CASRQWGNRGRSAEAFF. The CDR3 region has the DNA TGTGCCAGCAGACAATGGGGAAACAGGGGGCGATCGGCTGAAGCTTTCTTT.

The V call is TRBV2, the J call TRBJ2-2; D is unclear. CDR1 is SNHLY, CDR2 FYNNEI, per germline. The CDR3 spans 14 residues. Trimming shortened V by 1 base and J by 7 bases, and 10 bases separated the two germline ends. CDR3 amino acids: CASSEVLENGELFF. As DNA, the CDR3 is TGTGCCAGCAGTGAAGTATTGGAAAACGGGGAGCTGTTTTTT.

This clone was detected only once. CDR3 in amino acids: CASSITRQSYEQYF. The CDR3 DNA sequence: TGTGCCAGTAGTATAACCAGGCAGTCCTACGAGCAGTACTTC. This chain connects TRBV19 to TRBJ2-7, with D unresolved. The ends were cut back, 2 bases at V and 1 base at J, with 9 bases in the middle. Germline V gene lookup returns CDR1 LNHDA and CDR2 SQIVND (reference sequence). The CDR3 loop spans 14 amino acids. Full variable domain (remainder filled in from reference TRBV19 and TRBJ2-7): DGGITQSPKYLFRKEGQNVTLSCEQNLNHDAMYWYRQDPGQGLRLIYYSQIVNDFQKGDIAEGYSVSREKKESFPLTVTSAQKNPTAFYLCASSITRQSYEQYFGPGTRLTVT.

This chain uses TRBV19 with TRBJ1-3; no clear D. Germline V gives CDR1 LNHDA, CDR2 SQIVND (reference sequence). Trimming left V 10 bases short and J 0 bases short, with 13 bases between. The CDR3 covers 14 residues. CDR3 DNA sequence: TGTGCCACCTGGGCCGGGAGCTCTGGAAACACCATATATTTT. Translated, it gives CATWAGSSGNTIYF.

The DNA of the CDR3 is TGTGCCAGCAGCCGAGGCCTCGACAGCCGAGAGGAAGCTTTCTTT. It specifies CASSRGLDSREEAFF. The V and J genes are TRBV11-3 and TRBJ1-1; a weak D match, TRBD1 (5 bases). This CDR3 comprises 15 residues. Germline assignment: CDR1 SGHNT and CDR2 YENEEA. The V end lost 5 bases, the J end lost 8 bases, and 21 bases lay between the germline ends.